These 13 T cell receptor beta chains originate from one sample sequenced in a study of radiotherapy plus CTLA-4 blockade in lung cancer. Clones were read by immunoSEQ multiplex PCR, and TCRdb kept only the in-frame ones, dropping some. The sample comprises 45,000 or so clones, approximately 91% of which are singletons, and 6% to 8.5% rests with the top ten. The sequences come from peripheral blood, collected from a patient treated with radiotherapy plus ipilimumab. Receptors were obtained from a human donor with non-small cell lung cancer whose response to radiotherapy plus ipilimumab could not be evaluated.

DNA for the CDR3: TGTGCCAGCAGCCGTATGACAGGGAACACCGGGGAGCTGTTTTTT. It codes for CASSRMTGNTGELFF. The chain carries TRBV7-9 and TRBJ2-2, with D tentatively TRBD1 (6 bases). V lost 5 bases to trimming and J lost 1 base, with 11 bases between them. Germline V gives CDR1 SEHNR, CDR2 FQNEAQ (reference sequence). The CDR3 contains 15 residues. The entire variable domain, with the rest obtained from reference TRBV7-9 and TRBJ2-2, is as follows: DTGVSQNPRHKITKRGQNVTFRCDPISEHNRLYWYRQTLGQGPEFLTYFQNEAQLEKSRLLSDRFSAERPKGSFSTLEIQRTEQGDSAMYLCASSRMTGNTGELFFGEGSRLTVL.

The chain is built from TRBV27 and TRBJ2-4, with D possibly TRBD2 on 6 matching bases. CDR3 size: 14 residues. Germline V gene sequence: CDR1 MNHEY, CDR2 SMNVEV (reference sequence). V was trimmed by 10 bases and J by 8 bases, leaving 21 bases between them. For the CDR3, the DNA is TGTGCCACCTTAGAACCGACGGGAGTCGACATTCAGTACTTC. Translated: CATLEPTGVDIQYF.

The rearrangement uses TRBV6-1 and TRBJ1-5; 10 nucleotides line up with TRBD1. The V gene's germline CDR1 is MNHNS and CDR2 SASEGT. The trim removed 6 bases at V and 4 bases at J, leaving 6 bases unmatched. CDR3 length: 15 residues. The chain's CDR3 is CASRRDRGGNQPQHF. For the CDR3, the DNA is TGTGCCAGCAGACGGGACAGGGGTGGTAATCAGCCCCAGCATTTT.

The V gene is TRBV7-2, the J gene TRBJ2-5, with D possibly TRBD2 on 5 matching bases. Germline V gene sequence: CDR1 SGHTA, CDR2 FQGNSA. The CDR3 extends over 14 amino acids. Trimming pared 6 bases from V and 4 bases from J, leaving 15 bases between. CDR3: CASRAEGTGETQYF. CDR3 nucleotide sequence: TGTGCCAGCAGGGCTGAGGGTACCGGAGAGACCCAGTACTTC.

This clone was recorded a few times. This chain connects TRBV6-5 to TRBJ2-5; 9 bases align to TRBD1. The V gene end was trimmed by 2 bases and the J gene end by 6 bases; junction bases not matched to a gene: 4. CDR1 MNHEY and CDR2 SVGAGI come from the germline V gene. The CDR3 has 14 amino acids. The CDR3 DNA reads TGTGCCAGCAGTTACGGGGACAGGGTAAAGACCCAGTACTTC. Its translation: CASSYGDRVKTQYF.

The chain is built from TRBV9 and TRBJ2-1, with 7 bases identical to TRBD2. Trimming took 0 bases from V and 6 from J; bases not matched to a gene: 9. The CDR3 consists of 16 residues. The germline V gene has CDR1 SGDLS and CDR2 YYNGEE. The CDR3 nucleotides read TGTGCCAGCAGCGTAGCTACCAGGGAGGGGAGCAATGAGCAGTTCTTC. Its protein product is CASSVATREGSNEQFF.

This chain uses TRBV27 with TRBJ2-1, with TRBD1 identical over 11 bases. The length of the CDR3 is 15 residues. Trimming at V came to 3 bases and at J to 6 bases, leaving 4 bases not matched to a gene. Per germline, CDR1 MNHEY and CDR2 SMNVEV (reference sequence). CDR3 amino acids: CASSFRDRGVNEQFF. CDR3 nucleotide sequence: TGTGCCAGCAGTTTCCGGGACAGGGGGGTCAATGAGCAGTTCTTC.

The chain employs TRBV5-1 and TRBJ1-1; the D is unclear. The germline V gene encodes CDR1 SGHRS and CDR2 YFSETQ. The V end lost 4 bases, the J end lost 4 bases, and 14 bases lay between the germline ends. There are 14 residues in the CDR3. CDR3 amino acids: CASSRGQRATEAFF. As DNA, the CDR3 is TGCGCCAGCAGCCGAGGGCAGAGGGCCACTGAAGCTTTCTTT. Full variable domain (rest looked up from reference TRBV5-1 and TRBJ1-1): KAGVTQTPRYLIKTRGQQVTLSCSPISGHRSVSWYQQTPGQGLQFLFEYFSETQRNKGNFPGRFSGRQFSNSRSEMNVSTLELGDSALYLCASSRGQRATEAFFGQGTRLTVV.

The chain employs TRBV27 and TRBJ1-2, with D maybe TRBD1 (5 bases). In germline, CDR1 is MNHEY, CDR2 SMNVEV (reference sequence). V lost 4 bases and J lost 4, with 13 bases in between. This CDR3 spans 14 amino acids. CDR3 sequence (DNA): TGTGCCAGCAGTTACCGGGGGTCCCGCTATGGCTACACCTTC. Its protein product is CASSYRGSRYGYTF.

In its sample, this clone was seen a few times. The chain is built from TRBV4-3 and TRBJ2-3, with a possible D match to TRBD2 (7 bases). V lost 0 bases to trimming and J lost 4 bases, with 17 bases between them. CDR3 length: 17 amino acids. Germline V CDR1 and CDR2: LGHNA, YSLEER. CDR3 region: CASSQDHGRGRPDTQYF. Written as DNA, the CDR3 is TGCGCCAGCAGCCAAGATCACGGGCGGGGGCGGCCAGATACGCAGTATTTT.

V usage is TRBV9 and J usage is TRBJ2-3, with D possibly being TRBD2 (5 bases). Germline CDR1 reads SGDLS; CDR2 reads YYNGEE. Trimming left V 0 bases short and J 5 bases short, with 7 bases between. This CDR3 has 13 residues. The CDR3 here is CASSVVSGDTQYF. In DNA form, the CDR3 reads TGTGCCAGCAGCGTAGTGAGCGGAGATACGCAGTATTTT.

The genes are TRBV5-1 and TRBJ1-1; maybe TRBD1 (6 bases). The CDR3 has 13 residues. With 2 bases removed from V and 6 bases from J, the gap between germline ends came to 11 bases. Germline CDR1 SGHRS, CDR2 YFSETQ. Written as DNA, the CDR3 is TGCGCCAGCAGCTTACAGGGAGTCGCTGAAGCTTTCTTT. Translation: CASSLQGVAEAFF.

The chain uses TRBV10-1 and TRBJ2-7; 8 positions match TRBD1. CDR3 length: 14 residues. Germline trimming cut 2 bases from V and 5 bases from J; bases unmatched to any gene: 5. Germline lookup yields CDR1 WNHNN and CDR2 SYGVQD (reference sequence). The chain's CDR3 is CASSEGQGADEQYF. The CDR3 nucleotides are TGCGCCAGCAGTGAGGGGCAGGGGGCTGACGAGCAGTACTTC.